The present TCR beta chain was sequenced within a study of a mutant IDH1 vaccine in newly diagnosed glioma (dated by TCRdb to 2020 to 2022). Concerning the study at large: Of the roughly 33 treated patients, 62.5% were male and about 40% were female, and a mean age of roughly 40 years was recorded. For exploratory analyses, around 26 treated patients had longitudinal TCRB deep sequencing done wherever samples were available. Prior to enrollment, standard therapy consisting of radiotherapy alone, temozolomide alone, or radiochemotherapy with temozolomide had been administered to patients, with the combination being received by most patients. Peripheral blood samples were drawn at six visits, namely V03 (baseline), V05, V07, V10, V12 and V13.

General conclusions and limits of the study: Immune responses induced by the vaccine were seen in around 93% of patients across multiple MHC alleles. Changes in the top peripheral T cell clonotypes picked up by TCRB sequencing did not appear to be linked to pseudoprogression. Selection of PBMC samples for TCRB deep sequencing was based on availability. The authors stated that sample limitations prevented analyses of patient blood samples from being reproduced.

CDR1 and CDR2 are read off the germline V gene as SGDLS and YYNGEE. The V end loses 3 bases and the J end loses 1 base, and a stretch of 14 bases separates them. The CDR3 measures 15 amino acids from cysteine to phenylalanine. The kept DNA is CDR3 alone, 45 bases in frame from the first base. Notes on this clone: There is no known antigen for this receptor. No much larger clonotype is one base removed from it; base qualities were not supplied.

Explained via the paper, the time point label denotes: baseline, week 1 (first vaccination visit). The treatment or condition label for this specimen denotes: pre-vaccination baseline after standard-of-care therapy. Newly diagnosed WHO grade 3 or 4 IDH1-mutant astrocytomas showing loss of nuclear ATRX were present in the donors. The samples were drawn from NOA16, a multicentre, single-arm, open-label phase I trial in Germany that tested a mutant IDH1 peptide vaccine in humans for the first time. Blood drawn at visit V03 was used as the baseline sample for immunogenicity testing. Genomic DNA for TCRB sequencing was extracted from EDTA blood using the DNeasy Blood and Tissue Kit. Library preparation was by the immunoSEQ multiplex PCR assay. The hsTCRB Kit was used according to the manufacturer's protocol to amplify rearranged TCR beta chain sequences. An Illumina MiSeq was used to sequence the TCRB libraries. Concerning the study's data processing: The kit vendor's proprietary platform handled demultiplexing, trimming and gene mapping. Drawn from immuneACCESS, this table holds only the in-frame rearrangements with V and J called that TCRdb kept. Clones are partly lost; checked studies trace under half to an unresolved V gene and leave the rest unexplained. V, J and clone size reflect that table, while D and trimming were determined from the DNA. For this sample there are tens of thousands of clones; about four fifths appear just once. Approximately 4.2% of the sample is in the top ten clones.

The rearranged chain carries TRBV9 and TRBJ2-7; TRBD2 might be the D gene, on 6 matching bases. The sample in question was peripheral blood mononuclear cells (PBMCs), obtained from a glioma patient treated with radiotherapy, temozolomide or both. This receptor was obtained from a woman between 18 and 29 years old with glioma. Some clones in this sample may be carry-over from other donors' samples. The DNA reads TGTGCCAGCAGCGCCCCGCCTAGCGAGTCCTACGAGCAGTACTTC. It is translated as CASSAPPSESYEQYF.